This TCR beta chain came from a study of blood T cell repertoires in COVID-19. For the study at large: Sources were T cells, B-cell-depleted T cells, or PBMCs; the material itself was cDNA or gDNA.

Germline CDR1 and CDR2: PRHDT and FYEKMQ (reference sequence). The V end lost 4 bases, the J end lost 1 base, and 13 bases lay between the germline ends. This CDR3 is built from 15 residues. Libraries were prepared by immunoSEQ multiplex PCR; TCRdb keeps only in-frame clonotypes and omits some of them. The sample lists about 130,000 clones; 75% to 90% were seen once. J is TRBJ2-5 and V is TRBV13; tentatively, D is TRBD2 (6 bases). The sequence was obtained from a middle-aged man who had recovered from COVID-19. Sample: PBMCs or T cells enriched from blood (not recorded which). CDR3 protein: CASSSYRDFQETQYF. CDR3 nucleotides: TGTGCCAGCAGCTCATACCGGGACTTCCAAGAGACCCAGTACTTC.